Listed here are 29 T cell receptor beta chains from one sample, sequenced in a study of cytomegalovirus exposure and HLA in healthy donors. It was with 60 Vbeta and 13 Jbeta primers that the PCR ran. This table comes from immunoSEQ multiplex PCR, and its TCRdb copy is limited to in-frame clones, with some not included. This repertoire includes about 200,000 clones. Sample: PBMCs. The source of these receptors is a girl aged 2 to 10 in good health and CMV-seropositive.

This rearrangement joins TRBV29-1 to TRBJ2-5; tentatively, D is TRBD1 (6 bases). Germline assignment: CDR1 SQVTM and CDR2 ANQGSEA. This CDR3 is 13 amino acids long. Trimming cost V 2 bases and J 2 bases, with 9 bases left between them. In nucleotides, the CDR3 is TGCAGCGTTGAATCGACAGGACAAGAGACCCAGTACTTC. Translated: CSVESTGQETQYF.

The gene calls are TRBV30 and TRBJ2-7; TRBD2 matches at 9 bases. V lost 4 bases and J lost 4; bases outside the gene matches: 5. The CDR3 extends over 13 amino acids. Germline-derived CDR1 and CDR2 are GTSNPN and SVGIG (reference sequence). The CDR3 region has the DNA TGTGCCTGGATTTCGGCGGGAGGGTACGAGCAGTACTTC. Translation: CAWISAGGYEQYF.

This chain uses TRBV19 with TRBJ2-5; 11 nucleotides agree with TRBD2. Germline CDR1 is LNHDA and CDR2 is SQIVND (reference sequence). This CDR3 has 15 residues. V gave up 5 bases and J gave up 4 bases; unmatched junction bases: 6. CDR3 loop: CASSSAGTSGETQYF. Here the CDR3 DNA reads TGTGCCAGTAGTTCCGCCGGGACTAGCGGAGAGACCCAGTACTTC.

This sequence joins TRBV7-3 and TRBJ2-1, with a possible D match to TRBD2 (6 bases). CDR1 and CDR2 from the germline V gene are SGHTA and FQGTGA. Trimming shortened V by 3 bases and J by 0 bases, and 9 bases separated the two germline ends. This CDR3 is 15 amino acids long. The CDR3 DNA reads TGTGCCAGCAGCTTGTCTAGCGCCTCCTACAATGAGCAGTTCTTC. This translates into CASSLSSASYNEQFF.

The chain combines TRBV30 with TRBJ2-7, with D maybe TRBD1 (5 bases). The CDR3 contains 15 residues. Trimming shortened V by 1 base and J by 3 bases, and 16 bases separated the two germline ends. The germline V gene encodes CDR1 GTSNPN and CDR2 SVGIG (reference sequence). The CDR3 spells CAWSATAELFYEQYF. The CDR3 nucleotides are TGTGCCTGGAGTGCGACAGCTGAGCTTTTCTACGAGCAGTACTTC.

The V call is TRBV7-2, the J call TRBJ2-1; unclear D gene. The CDR3 is 14 amino acids. Germline V gene sequence: CDR1 SGHTA, CDR2 FQGNSA. V shed 1 base and J shed 8 bases, with 12 bases lying between them. The CDR3 protein is CASSLVGRSDEQFF. Here the CDR3 DNA reads TGTGCCAGCAGCTTAGTGGGCAGGTCCGATGAGCAGTTCTTC.

This rearrangement joins TRBV27 to TRBJ2-7, with TRBD1 identical over 10 bases. The CDR3 is 13 residues long. Per germline, CDR1 MNHEY and CDR2 SMNVEV (reference sequence). The V segment lost 4 bases and the J segment 7 bases; nucleotides outside the gene matches: 4. The CDR3 DNA follows: TGTGCCAGCAGTTCGACAGGGGGCGGGGAGCAGTACTTC. It encodes CASSSTGGGEQYF.

The V gene is TRBV9, the J gene TRBJ2-1; 9 bases match TRBD2. The CDR3 is made up of 16 amino acids. CDR1 SGDLS and CDR2 YYNGEE come from the germline V gene. V lost 2 bases, J lost 2 bases, and 5 bases stayed unmatched. This CDR3 is CASSVPAGGTYNEQFF. The CDR3 DNA is TGTGCCAGCAGCGTCCCAGCGGGAGGCACCTACAATGAGCAGTTCTTC.

CDR3 coding DNA: TGTGCCAGTAGTATAGGACAGGGCTCTGGAAACACCATATATTTT. It translates to CASSIGQGSGNTIYF. The V gene is TRBV19, the J gene TRBJ1-3; 7 nucleotides agree with TRBD1. The V gene end was trimmed by 1 base and the J gene end by 0 bases; junction bases not matched to a gene: 0. Germline CDR1 and CDR2: LNHDA and SQIVND (reference sequence). This CDR3 has 15 amino acids.

V gene TRBV5-1 combines with J gene TRBJ2-6; possible D gene TRBD1, 6 bases. The CDR3 is made up of 16 amino acids. Germline assignment: CDR1 SGHRS and CDR2 YFSETQ. The V end lost 1 base, the J end lost 2 bases, and 10 bases lay between the germline ends. This chain's CDR3 is CASSLFAGAGANVLTF. The CDR3 coding sequence is TGCGCCAGCAGCTTGTTTGCAGGGGCTGGGGCCAACGTCCTGACTTTC.

The chain recombines TRBV6-1 with TRBJ2-3; D call uncertain. With 2 bases removed from V and 1 base from J, the gap between germline ends came to 10 bases. Germline values: CDR1 MNHNS, CDR2 SASEGT. This CDR3 region has 15 residues. In DNA, the CDR3 is TGTGCCAGCAGTGAATGGCCTCGGGGCACAGATACGCAGTATTTT. Its protein is CASSEWPRGTDTQYF.

The V call is TRBV18, the J call TRBJ1-2; 8 bases are shared with TRBD1. Trimming at V came to 4 bases and at J to 8 bases, leaving 9 bases not matched to a gene. The CDR3 spans 14 residues. Germline V gene data show CDR1 as KGHSH and CDR2 as LQKENI. The DNA of the CDR3 is TGTGCCAGCTCACTCACGGACAGGGATGAGGGCTACACCTTC. Translating gives CASSLTDRDEGYTF.

A word on this clone: Additional DNA sequences in this sample encode the identical CDR3. The J gene is TRBJ1-5, the V gene TRBV7-2; 9 bases fit TRBD1. The CDR3 runs 15 residues. Losses at the gene ends were 5 bases for V and 3 bases for J; bases not matched to a gene: 5. In germline, CDR1 is SGHTA, CDR2 FQGNSA. In DNA, the CDR3 is TGTGCCAGCAGCACTGGACAGGGGTCCAATCAGCCCCAGCATTTT. Translated: CASSTGQGSNQPQHF.

The V and J genes are TRBV15 and TRBJ2-1, with D perhaps TRBD2 (6 bases). The germline gives CDR1 LNHNV, CDR2 YYDKDF (reference sequence). The CDR3 has 14 residues. V lost 9 bases to trimming and J lost 5 bases, with 17 bases between them. CDR3 protein: CATSGERANNEQFF. The DNA for the CDR3 is TGTGCCACTTCGGGGGAGAGAGCCAACAATGAGCAGTTCTTC.

CDR3 sequence (DNA): TGCAGCGTGGGACAGGGTGGAGGCTACACCTTC. This codes for CSVGQGGGYTF. The chain has TRBV29-1 and TRBJ1-2; 9 positions agree with TRBD1. This CDR3 is built from 11 residues. Trimming took 6 bases from V and 8 from J; bases not matched to a gene: 4. The germline CDR1 and CDR2 sequences are SQVTM and ANQGSEA.

The J gene is TRBJ2-5, the V gene TRBV7-3, with 10 bases lining up with TRBD2. TRBJ2-7 matches the DNA end more closely, so the J call is doubtful. Germline CDR1 and CDR2: SGHTA and FQGTGA. The CDR3 covers 14 residues. The CDR3 DNA is TGTGCCAGCAGCCTAGCGGGAGCGGGGTACGAGCAGTACTTC. Encoded protein: CASSLAGAGYEQYF.

The rearrangement links TRBV6-1 to TRBJ1-5; 7 nucleotides line up with TRBD1. V lost 3 bases and J lost 6; bases outside the gene matches: 5. The germline CDR1 and CDR2 sequences are MNHNS and SASEGT. This CDR3 has 14 residues. CDR3 residues: CASSDTTGRQPQHF. For the CDR3, the DNA is TGTGCCAGCAGTGACACGACAGGGCGTCAGCCCCAGCATTTT.

CDR3 coding DNA: TGTGCCAGCTCATCTCCACAGGGGAAAGCTTTCTTT. Translated, it gives CASSSPQGKAFF. The chain is built from TRBV18 and TRBJ1-1; 7 positions agree with TRBD1. This CDR3 is 12 amino acids long. CDR1 is KGHSH and CDR2 is LQKENI in the germline V gene. The V segment lost 5 bases and the J segment 9 bases; nucleotides outside the gene matches: 6.

The J gene is TRBJ2-7, the V gene TRBV10-3, with a possible D match to TRBD1 (6 bases). Germline V gene lookup returns CDR1 ENHRY and CDR2 SYGVKD. Trimming took off 7 bases at V and 5 bases at J, with 9 bases between the two ends. The CDR3 spans 11 residues. Here the CDR3 DNA reads TGTGCCATCAAGGGGGACCACGAGCAGTACTTC. Amino acids: CAIKGDHEQYF.

The chain combines TRBV28 with TRBJ2-5; possible D gene TRBD2, 7 bases. CDR3 size: 14 residues. The germline gives CDR1 MDHEN, CDR2 SYDVKM. V was pared by 6 bases and J by 5 bases, with 16 bases between. CDR3: CASRDSAGAETQYF. The DNA of the CDR3 is TGTGCCAGCAGAGACTCGGCGGGGGCGGAGACCCAGTACTTC.

CDR3 loop: CASSPRGSEETQYF. CDR3 DNA sequence: TGTGCCAGCTCACCGCGAGGGTCGGAAGAGACCCAGTACTTC. This chain links TRBV18 with TRBJ2-5; D might be TRBD2 (5 bases). CDR1 KGHSH and CDR2 LQKENI come from the germline V gene. This CDR3 is 14 amino acids long. V shed 3 bases and J shed 3 bases, with 11 bases lying between them.

The rearrangement joins TRBV29-1 to TRBJ1-2; no firm D call. The CDR3 has 11 amino acids. Germline assignment: CDR1 SQVTM and CDR2 ANQGSEA. Deletions cut 7 bases from V and 3 bases from J, with 9 bases between. CDR3 nucleotide sequence: TGCAGCGCGAACTCTTACTATGGCTACACCTTC. Protein sequence: CSANSYYGYTF.

The genes are TRBV7-6 and TRBJ2-7; D is perhaps TRBD1 (6 bases). The CDR3 covers 14 residues. The V end was cut by 1 base, the J end by 4 bases, with 11 bases between. Per the germline V gene, CDR1 is SGHVS and CDR2 is FNYEAQ. The CDR3 DNA sequence: TGTGCCAGCAGCTTAGATGATGGGACATACGAGCAGTACTTC. Translation gives CASSLDDGTYEQYF.

The chain uses TRBV5-1 and TRBJ2-3, with 7 bases matching TRBD2. Germline CDR1 SGHRS, CDR2 YFSETQ. The CDR3 runs to 16 residues. V shed 5 bases, J shed 3 bases, and the junction held 12 bases outside the gene matches. The CDR3 spells CASSSPSGEGTDTQYF. The CDR3 DNA sequence: TGCGCCAGCAGTTCCCCTAGCGGAGAAGGGACAGATACGCAGTATTTT.

The chain recombines TRBV27 with TRBJ1-4, with D perhaps matching TRBD1 (6 bases). CDR3 length: 13 amino acids. V dropped 6 bases and J dropped 5 bases, with 10 bases sitting between them. Germline loops: CDR1 MNHEY, CDR2 SMNVEV (reference sequence). The chain's CDR3 is CASSRGQNEKLFF. Here the CDR3 DNA reads TGTGCCAGCAGCCGAGGACAGAATGAAAAACTGTTTTTT.

The chain joins TRBV5-1 to TRBJ2-7; 8 nucleotides align to TRBD2. Germline assignment: CDR1 SGHRS and CDR2 YFSETQ. This CDR3 is built from 14 residues. V gave up 0 bases and J gave up 6 bases; unmatched junction bases: 5. This chain's CDR3 is CASSLEAGESEQYF. In DNA form, the CDR3 reads TGCGCCAGCAGCTTGGAAGCGGGAGAGTCCGAGCAGTACTTC.

V is TRBV28 and J is TRBJ2-7, with TRBD2 matching over 9 bases. Unmatched junction bases numbered 5, after V lost 3 bases and J lost 2 bases. The CDR3 length is 15 residues. Germline assignment: CDR1 MDHEN and CDR2 SYDVKM. The CDR3 DNA sequence: TGTGCCAGCAGTTTTTATGGCGGGAGGGCCTACGAGCAGTACTTC. Amino acids: CASSFYGGRAYEQYF. The full variable domain, with the rest looked up from reference TRBV28 and TRBJ2-7, is DVKVTQSSRYLVKRTGEKVFLECVQDMDHENMFWYRQDPGLGLRLIYFSYDVKMKEKGDIPEGYSVSREKKERFSLILESASTNQTSMYLCASSFYGGRAYEQYFGPGTRLTVT.

The chain links TRBV29-1 to TRBJ2-7; D may be TRBD2 (6 bases). The CDR3 is 18 residues long. CDR1 and CDR2 (germline): SQVTM, ANQGSEA. The ends were cut back, 4 bases at V and 5 bases at J, with 30 bases in the middle. The CDR3 coding sequence is TGCAGCGTTGTACGCGGAATGGGGTTCGGGACTCGCCCGAACGAGCAGTACTTC. This encodes CSVVRGMGFGTRPNEQYF.

The V call is TRBV5-4, the J call TRBJ2-1, with 11 bases identical to TRBD2. The V gene end was trimmed by 3 bases and the J gene end by 0 bases; junction bases not matched to a gene: 8. This CDR3 is 18 amino acids long. The germline gives CDR1 SGHNT, CDR2 YYREEE (reference sequence). The CDR3 spells CASSSPSGRKSSYNEQFF. Here the CDR3 DNA reads TGTGCCAGCAGCTCCCCTAGCGGGAGGAAAAGCTCCTACAATGAGCAGTTCTTC.